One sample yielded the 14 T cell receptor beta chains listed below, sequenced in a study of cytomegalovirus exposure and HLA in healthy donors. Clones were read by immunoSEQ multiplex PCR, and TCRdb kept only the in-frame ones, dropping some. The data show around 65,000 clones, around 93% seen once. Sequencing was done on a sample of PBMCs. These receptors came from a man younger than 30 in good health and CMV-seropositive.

The CDR3 protein is CASRNGAGSTQYF. In nucleotides, the CDR3 is TGTGCCAGCAGAAATGGGGCAGGCTCGACCCAGTACTTC. The chain is built from TRBV28 and TRBJ2-5; D might be TRBD1 (5 bases). The length of the CDR3 is 13 residues. Germline CDR1 and CDR2: MDHEN and SYDVKM. V lost 6 bases to trimming and J lost 7 bases, with 15 bases between them. Full variable domain (rest looked up from reference TRBV28 and TRBJ2-5): DVKVTQSSRYLVKRTGEKVFLECVQDMDHENMFWYRQDPGLGLRLIYFSYDVKMKEKGDIPEGYSVSREKKERFSLILESASTNQTSMYLCASRNGAGSTQYFGPGTRLLVL.

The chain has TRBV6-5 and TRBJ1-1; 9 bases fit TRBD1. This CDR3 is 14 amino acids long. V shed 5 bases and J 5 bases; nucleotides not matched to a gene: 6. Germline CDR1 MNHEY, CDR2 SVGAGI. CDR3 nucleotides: TGTGCCAGCAGTATACAGGGGGCGCGGACTGAAGCTTTCTTT. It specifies CASSIQGARTEAFF.

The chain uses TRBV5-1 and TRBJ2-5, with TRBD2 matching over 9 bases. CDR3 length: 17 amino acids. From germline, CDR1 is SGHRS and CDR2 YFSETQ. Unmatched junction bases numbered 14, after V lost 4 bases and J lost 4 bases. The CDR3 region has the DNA TGCGCCAGCAGCCCCTTTAGCGGGAGCTTAACGCGAGAGACCCAGTACTTC. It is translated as CASSPFSGSLTRETQYF.

CDR3 amino acids: CASSGPGLADYEQYF. The CDR3 region has the DNA TGTGCCAGCAGTGGACCGGGACTAGCGGACTACGAGCAGTACTTC. V usage is TRBV28 and J usage is TRBJ2-7; 11 nucleotides line up with TRBD2. This CDR3 region has 15 residues. Germline V gene sequence: CDR1 MDHEN, CDR2 SYDVKM. J was trimmed by 3 bases and V by 5 bases; bases with no gene match: 6. The full variable domain, completed using reference TRBV28 and TRBJ2-7, is DVKVTQSSRYLVKRTGEKVFLECVQDMDHENMFWYRQDPGLGLRLIYFSYDVKMKEKGDIPEGYSVSREKKERFSLILESASTNQTSMYLCASSGPGLADYEQYFGPGTRLTVT.

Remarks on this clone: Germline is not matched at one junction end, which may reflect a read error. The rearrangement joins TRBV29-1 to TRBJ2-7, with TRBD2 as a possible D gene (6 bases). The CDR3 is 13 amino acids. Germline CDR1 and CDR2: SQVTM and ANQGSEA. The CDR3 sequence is CSAENAGRNEQYF. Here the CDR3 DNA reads TGCAGCGCTGAAAATGCGGGACGCAACGAGCAGTACTTC.

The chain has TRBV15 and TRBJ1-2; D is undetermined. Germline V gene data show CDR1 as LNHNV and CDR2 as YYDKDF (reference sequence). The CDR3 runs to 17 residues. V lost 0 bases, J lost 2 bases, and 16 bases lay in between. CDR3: CATSRDAFPGSNYGYTF. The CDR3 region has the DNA TGTGCCACCAGCAGAGATGCTTTTCCCGGGTCGAACTATGGCTACACCTTC.

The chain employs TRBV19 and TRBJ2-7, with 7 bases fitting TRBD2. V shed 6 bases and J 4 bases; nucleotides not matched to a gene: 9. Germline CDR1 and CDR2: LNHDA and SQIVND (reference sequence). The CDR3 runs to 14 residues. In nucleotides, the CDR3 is TGTGCCAGTAGCTGGGAGGGAGGCTCGTACGAGCAGTACTTC. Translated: CASSWEGGSYEQYF.

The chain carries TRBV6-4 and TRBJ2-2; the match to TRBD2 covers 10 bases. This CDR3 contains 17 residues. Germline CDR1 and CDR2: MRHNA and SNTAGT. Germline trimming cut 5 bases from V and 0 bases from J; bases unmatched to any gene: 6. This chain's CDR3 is CASSLIAGGANTGELFF. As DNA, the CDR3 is TGTGCCAGCAGTCTAATAGCGGGAGGAGCGAACACCGGGGAGCTGTTTTTT.

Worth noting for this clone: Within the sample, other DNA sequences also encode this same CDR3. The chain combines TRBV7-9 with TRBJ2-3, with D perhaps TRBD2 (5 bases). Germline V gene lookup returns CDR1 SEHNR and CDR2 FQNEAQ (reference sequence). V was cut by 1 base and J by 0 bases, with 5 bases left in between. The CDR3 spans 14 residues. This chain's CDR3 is CASSLGTSTDTQYF. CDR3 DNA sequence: TGTGCCAGCAGCTTAGGGACTAGCACAGATACGCAGTATTTT.

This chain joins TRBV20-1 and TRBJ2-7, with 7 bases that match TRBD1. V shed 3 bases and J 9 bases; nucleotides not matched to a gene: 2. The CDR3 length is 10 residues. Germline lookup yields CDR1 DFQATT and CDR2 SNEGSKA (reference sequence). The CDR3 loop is CSASRQGQYF. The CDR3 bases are TGCAGTGCTAGCCGACAGGGGCAGTACTTC.

The CDR3 sequence is CASSIDLADPYGYTF. The CDR3, as DNA: TGTGCCAGTAGTATAGATCTAGCAGATCCGTATGGCTACACCTTC. The V call is TRBV19, the J call TRBJ1-2; no definite D call. The CDR3 spans 15 residues. The V and J ends lost 0 bases and 5 bases respectively, with 13 bases between them. From germline, CDR1 is LNHDA and CDR2 SQIVND (reference sequence).

This CDR3 is CASSQSREGYEQYF. CDR3 in DNA: TGTGCCAGCTCACAATCCAGGGAAGGGTACGAGCAGTACTTC. The genes are TRBV18 and TRBJ2-7, with D maybe TRBD1 (5 bases). The germline V and J ends were trimmed by 4 bases and 4 bases, with 14 bases remaining between them. Germline loops: CDR1 KGHSH, CDR2 LQKENI. The CDR3 is 14 amino acids.

CDR3 protein: CAWSRQGPGTQYF. In DNA, the CDR3 is TGTGCCTGGAGCAGACAGGGCCCGGGGACCCAGTACTTC. This rearrangement joins TRBV30 to TRBJ2-5; 7 bases fit TRBD1. With 3 bases clipped from V and 7 bases from J, the junction kept 8 bases outside the gene matches. The CDR3 contains 13 residues. From germline, CDR1 is GTSNPN and CDR2 SVGIG (reference sequence).

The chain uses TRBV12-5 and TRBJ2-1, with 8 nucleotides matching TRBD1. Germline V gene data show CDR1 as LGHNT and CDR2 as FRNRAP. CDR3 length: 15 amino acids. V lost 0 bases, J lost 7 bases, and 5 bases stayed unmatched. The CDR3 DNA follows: TGTGCTAGTGGTTTGGTCCAGGGGGCTTGGAATGAGCAGTTCTTC. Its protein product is CASGLVQGAWNEQFF.